The source of this T cell receptor (beta chain) is a study of technical replicates of blood from a few donors. The CDR3 is made up of 18 amino acids. V was pared by 2 bases and J by 4 bases, with 10 bases of the junction left unmatched. Germline lookup yields CDR1 SEHNR and CDR2 FQNEAQ (reference sequence). TCRdb keeps only in-frame clones here, not all; method: immunoSEQ multiplex PCR. The profile shows about 88,000 clones, about 90% of them singletons. The sequenced sample was T cells isolated from PBMCs. The V call is TRBV7-9, the J call TRBJ1-4; 10 positions agree with TRBD1. The clonotype originates from a human donor in good health. The CDR3 nucleotides read TGTGCCAGCAGCTTAATTTACGCGACAGGGGGCATTAATGAAAAACTGTTTTTT. It specifies CASSLIYATGGINEKLFF.